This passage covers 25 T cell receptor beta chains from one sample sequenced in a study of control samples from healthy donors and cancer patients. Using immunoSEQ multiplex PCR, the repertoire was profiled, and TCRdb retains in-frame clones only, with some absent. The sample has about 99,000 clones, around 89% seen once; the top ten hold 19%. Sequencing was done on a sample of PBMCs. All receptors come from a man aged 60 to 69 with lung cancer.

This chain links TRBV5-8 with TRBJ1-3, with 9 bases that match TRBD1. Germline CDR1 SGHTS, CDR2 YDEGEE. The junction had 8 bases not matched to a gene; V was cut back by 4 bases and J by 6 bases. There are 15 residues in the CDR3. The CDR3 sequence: CASSPGQGKANTIYF. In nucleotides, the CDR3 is TGTGCCAGCAGCCCCGGACAGGGGAAAGCAAACACCATATATTTT.

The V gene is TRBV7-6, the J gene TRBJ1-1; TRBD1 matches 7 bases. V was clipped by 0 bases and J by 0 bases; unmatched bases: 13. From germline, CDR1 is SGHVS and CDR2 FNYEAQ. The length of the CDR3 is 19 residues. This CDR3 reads CASSLAPMSGGSMNTEAFF. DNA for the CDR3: TGTGCCAGCAGCTTAGCGCCCATGTCAGGGGGATCGATGAACACTGAAGCTTTCTTT.

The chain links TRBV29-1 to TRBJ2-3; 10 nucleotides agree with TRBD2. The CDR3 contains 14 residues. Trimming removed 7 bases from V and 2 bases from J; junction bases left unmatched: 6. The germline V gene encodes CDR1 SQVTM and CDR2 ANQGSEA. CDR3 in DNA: TGCAGCGGATTGCTAGCGGGGGACACAGATACGCAGTATTTT. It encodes CSGLLAGDTDTQYF.

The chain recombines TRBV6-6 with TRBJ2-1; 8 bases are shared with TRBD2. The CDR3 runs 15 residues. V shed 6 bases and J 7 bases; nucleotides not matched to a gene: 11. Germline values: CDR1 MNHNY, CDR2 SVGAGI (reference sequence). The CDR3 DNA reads TGTGCCAGCAGCCGACCGGGGGGGCTTATGAATGAGCAGTTCTTC. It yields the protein CASSRPGGLMNEQFF.

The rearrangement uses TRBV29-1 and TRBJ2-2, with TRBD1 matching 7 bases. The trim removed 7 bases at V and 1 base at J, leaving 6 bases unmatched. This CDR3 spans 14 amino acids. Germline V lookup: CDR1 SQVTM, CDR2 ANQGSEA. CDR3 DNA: TGCAGCGCTGACCGACAGGGGAACACCGGGGAGCTGTTTTTT. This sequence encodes CSADRQGNTGELFF.

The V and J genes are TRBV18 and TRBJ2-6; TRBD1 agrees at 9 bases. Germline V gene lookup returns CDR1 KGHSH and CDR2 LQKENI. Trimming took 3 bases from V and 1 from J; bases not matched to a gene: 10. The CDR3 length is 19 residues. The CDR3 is CASSPSAGQGLSGANVLTF. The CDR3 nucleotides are TGTGCCAGCTCACCTTCTGCGGGACAGGGTCTATCTGGGGCCAACGTCCTGACTTTC.

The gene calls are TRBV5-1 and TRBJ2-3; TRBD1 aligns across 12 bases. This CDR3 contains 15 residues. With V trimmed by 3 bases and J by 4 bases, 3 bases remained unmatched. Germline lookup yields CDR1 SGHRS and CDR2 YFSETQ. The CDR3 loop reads CASSSGTGGADTQYF. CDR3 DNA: TGCGCCAGCAGCTCCGGGACAGGGGGCGCAGATACGCAGTATTTT.

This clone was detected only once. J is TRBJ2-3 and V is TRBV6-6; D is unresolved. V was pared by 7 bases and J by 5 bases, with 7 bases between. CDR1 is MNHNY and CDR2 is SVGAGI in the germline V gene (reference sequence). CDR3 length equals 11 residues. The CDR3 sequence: CASTLEDTQYF. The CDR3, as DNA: TGTGCCAGCACCCTCGAAGATACGCAGTATTTT.

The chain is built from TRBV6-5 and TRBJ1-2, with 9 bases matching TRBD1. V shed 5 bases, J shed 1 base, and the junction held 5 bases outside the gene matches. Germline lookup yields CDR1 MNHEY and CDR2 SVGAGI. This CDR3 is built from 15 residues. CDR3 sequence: CASSPRDRVNYGYTF. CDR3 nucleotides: TGTGCCAGCAGTCCGCGGGACAGGGTTAACTATGGCTACACCTTC.

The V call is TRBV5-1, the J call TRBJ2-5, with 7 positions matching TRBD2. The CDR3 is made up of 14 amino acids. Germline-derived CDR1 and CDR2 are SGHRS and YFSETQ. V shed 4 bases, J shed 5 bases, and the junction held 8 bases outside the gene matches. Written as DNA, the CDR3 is TGCGCCAGCAGCCCAAGTGGGGGGGTGGAGACCCAGTACTTC. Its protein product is CASSPSGGVETQYF.

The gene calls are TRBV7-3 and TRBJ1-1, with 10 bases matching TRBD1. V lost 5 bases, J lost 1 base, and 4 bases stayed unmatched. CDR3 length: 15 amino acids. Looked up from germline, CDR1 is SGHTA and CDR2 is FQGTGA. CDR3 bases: TGTGCCAGCAGCCTGACAGGGGGCCCGAACACTGAAGCTTTCTTT. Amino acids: CASSLTGGPNTEAFF.

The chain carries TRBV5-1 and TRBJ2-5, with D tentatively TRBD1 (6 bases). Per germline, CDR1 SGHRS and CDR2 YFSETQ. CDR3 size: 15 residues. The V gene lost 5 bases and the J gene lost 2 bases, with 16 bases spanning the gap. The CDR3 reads CASSPTGGGQETQYF. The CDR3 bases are TGCGCCAGCAGTCCGACAGGAGGTGGGCAAGAGACCCAGTACTTC.

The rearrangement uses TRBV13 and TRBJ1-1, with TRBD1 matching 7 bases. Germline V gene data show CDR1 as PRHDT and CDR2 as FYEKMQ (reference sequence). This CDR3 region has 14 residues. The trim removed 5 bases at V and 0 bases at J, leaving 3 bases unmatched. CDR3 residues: CASSVGQMNTEAFF. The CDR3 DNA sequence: TGTGCCAGCAGCGTGGGACAGATGAACACTGAAGCTTTCTTT.

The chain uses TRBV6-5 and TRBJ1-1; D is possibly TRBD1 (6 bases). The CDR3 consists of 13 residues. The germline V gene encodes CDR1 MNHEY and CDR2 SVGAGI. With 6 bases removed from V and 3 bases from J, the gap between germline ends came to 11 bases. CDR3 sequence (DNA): TGTGCCAGCAGGTTTCACAGGGACACTGAAGCTTTCTTT. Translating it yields CASRFHRDTEAFF.

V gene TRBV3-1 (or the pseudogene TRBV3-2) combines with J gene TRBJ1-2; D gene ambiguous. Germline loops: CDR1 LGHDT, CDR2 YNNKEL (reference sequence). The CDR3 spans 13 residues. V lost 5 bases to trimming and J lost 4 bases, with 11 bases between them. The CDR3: CASSETVLYGYTF. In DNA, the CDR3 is TGTGCCAGCAGCGAGACGGTACTCTATGGCTACACCTTC.

In DNA form, the CDR3 reads TGTGCCAGCACCTCAGGAGGGGGATATGGCTACACCTTC. This gives the protein CASTSGGGYGYTF. J is TRBJ1-2 and V is TRBV6-5; tentative D call: TRBD1 (6 bases). V lost 7 bases and J 5 bases, leaving 14 bases between the germline ends. The CDR3 extends over 13 amino acids. Germline loops: CDR1 MNHEY, CDR2 SVGAGI.

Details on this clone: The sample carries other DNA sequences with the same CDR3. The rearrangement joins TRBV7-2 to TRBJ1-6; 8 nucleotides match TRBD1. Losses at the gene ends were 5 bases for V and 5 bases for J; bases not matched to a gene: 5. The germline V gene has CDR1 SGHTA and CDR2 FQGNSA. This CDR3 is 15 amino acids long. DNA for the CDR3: TGTGCCAGCAGCCTCGGACAGGGTAATAATTCACCCCTCCACTTT. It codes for CASSLGQGNNSPLHF.

This CDR3 is CASSLGDAFYGYTF. The CDR3 nucleotides read TGTGCCAGCAGCTTAGGGGACGCCTTCTATGGCTACACCTTC. The V call is TRBV7-9, the J call TRBJ1-2, with D perhaps TRBD1 (5 bases). Germline V gene lookup returns CDR1 SEHNR and CDR2 FQNEAQ (reference sequence). The CDR3 is 14 residues long. Trimming left V 1 base short and J 4 bases short, with 10 bases between.

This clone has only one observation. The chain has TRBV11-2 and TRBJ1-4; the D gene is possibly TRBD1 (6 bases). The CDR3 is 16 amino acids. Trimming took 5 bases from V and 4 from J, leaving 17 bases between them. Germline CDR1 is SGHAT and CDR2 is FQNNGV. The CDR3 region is CASSPRGQPNNEKLFF. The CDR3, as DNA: TGTGCCAGCAGCCCTCGAGGACAGCCTAATAATGAAAAACTGTTTTTT.

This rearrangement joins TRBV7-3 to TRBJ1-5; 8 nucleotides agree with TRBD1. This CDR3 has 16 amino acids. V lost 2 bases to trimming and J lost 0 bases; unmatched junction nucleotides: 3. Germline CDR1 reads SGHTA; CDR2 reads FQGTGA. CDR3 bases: TGTGCCAGCAGCTTACAGGGGGCAGATAGCAATCAGCCCCAGCATTTT. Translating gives CASSLQGADSNQPQHF.

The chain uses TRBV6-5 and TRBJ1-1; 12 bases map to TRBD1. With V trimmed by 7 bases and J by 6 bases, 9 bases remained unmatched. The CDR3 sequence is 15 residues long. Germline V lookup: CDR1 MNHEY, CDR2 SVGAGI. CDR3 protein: CASIRKGTGGSEAFF. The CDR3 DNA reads TGTGCCAGCATTCGCAAAGGGACAGGGGGCTCTGAAGCTTTCTTT.

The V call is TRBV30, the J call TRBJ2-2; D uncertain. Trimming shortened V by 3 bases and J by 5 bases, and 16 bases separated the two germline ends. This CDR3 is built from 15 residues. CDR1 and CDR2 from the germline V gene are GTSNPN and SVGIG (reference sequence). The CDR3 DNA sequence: TGTGCCTGGAGCGTCACTCGGGCAGGAACCGGGGAGCTGTTTTTT. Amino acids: CAWSVTRAGTGELFF.

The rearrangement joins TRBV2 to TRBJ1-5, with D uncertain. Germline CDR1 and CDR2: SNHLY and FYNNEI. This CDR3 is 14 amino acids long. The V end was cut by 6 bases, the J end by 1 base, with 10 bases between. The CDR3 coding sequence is TGTGCCAGCAGGGAGGCTGCGAGCAATCAGCCCCAGCATTTT. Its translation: CASREAASNQPQHF.

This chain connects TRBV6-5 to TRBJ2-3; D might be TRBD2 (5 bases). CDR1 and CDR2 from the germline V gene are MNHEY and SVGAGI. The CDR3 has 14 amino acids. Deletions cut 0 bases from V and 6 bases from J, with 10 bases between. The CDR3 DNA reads TGTGCCAGCAGTTACTCTAGCGCAGCGGATACGCAGTATTTT. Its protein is CASSYSSAADTQYF.

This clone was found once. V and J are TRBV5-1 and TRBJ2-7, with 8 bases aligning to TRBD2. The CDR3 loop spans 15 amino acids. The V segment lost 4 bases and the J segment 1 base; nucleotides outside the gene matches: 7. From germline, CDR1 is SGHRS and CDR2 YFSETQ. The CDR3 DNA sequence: TGCGCCAGCAGCCCATTCGGGGGGGCTTCCTACGAGCAGTACGTC. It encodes CASSPFGGASYEQYV.